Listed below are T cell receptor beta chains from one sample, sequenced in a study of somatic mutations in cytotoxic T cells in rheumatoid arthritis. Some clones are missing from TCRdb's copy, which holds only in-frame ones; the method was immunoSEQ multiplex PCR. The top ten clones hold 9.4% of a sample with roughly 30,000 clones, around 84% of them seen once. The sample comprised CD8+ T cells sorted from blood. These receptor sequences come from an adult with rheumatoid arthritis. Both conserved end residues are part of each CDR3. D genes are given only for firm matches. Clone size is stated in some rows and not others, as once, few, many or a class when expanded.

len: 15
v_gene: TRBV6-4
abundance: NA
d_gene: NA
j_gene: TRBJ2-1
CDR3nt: TGTGCCAGCAGTGACCGGTCAGGCTCCTACAATGAGCAGTTCTTC
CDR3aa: CASSDRSGSYNEQFF

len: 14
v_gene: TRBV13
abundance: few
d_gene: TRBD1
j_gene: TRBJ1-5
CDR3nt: TGTGCCAGCAGTCCCGGACAGGGGGCCCAGCCCCAGCATTTT
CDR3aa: CASSPGQGAQPQHF

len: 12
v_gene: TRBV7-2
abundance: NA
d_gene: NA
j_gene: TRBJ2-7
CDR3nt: TGTGCCAGCAGCGCCGGGTTCTACGAGCAGTACTTC
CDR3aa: CASSAGFYEQYF

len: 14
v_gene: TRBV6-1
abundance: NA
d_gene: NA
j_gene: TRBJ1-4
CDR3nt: TGTGCCAGCAGCTTATTTGCAACTAATGAAAAACTGTTTTTT
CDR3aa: CASSLFATNEKLFF

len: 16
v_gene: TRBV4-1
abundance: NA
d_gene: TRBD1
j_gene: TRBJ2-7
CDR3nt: TGCGCCAGCAGCCAAGGGACAGGGGATGTGTTCAACGAGCAGTACTTC
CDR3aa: CASSQGTGDVFNEQYF

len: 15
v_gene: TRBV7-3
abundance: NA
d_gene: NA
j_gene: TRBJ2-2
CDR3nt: TGTGCCAGCAGCTTGATGGGGGATGGTACCGGGGAGCTGTTTTTT
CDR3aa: CASSLMGDGTGELFF

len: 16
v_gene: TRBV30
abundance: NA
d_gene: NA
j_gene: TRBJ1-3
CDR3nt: TGTGCCTGGAGTTATCGAGGGCCTCTCTCTGGAAACACCATATATTTT
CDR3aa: CAWSYRGPLSGNTIYF

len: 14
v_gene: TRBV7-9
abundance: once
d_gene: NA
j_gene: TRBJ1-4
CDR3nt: TGTGCCAGCAGCTTAGTACAGGGTTTCGAAAAACTGTTTTTT
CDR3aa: CASSLVQGFEKLFF

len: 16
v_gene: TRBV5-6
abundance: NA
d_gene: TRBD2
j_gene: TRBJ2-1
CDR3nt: TGTGCCAGCAGCTTGGGACTAGCGGGGGGCTACAATGAGCAGTTCTTC
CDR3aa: CASSLGLAGGYNEQFF

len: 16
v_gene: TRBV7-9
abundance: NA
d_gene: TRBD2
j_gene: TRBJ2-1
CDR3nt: TGTGCCAGCAGCGTACTAGCGGGATCGTTATACAATGAGCAGTTCTTC
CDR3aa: CASSVLAGSLYNEQFF

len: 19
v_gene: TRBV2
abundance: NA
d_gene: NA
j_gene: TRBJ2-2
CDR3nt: TGTGCCAGCAGTGCACGGGGGTTTATGAGGGAATTGAACACCGGGGAGCTGTTTTTT
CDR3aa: CASSARGFMRELNTGELFF

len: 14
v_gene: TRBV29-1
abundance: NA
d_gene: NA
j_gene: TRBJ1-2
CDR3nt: TGCAGCGTTGACGTTCAGGCGATGGCCTATGGCTACACCTTC
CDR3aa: CSVDVQAMAYGYTF

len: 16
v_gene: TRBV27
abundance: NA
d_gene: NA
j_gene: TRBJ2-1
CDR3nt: TGTGCCAGCAGTTCATATTCGCTAGTAAAATACAATGAGCAGTTCTTC
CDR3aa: CASSSYSLVKYNEQFF

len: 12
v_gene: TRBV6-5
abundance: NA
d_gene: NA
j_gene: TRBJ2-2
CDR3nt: TGTGCCAGCAGTTCGAACACCGGGGAGCTGTTTTTT
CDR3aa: CASSSNTGELFF

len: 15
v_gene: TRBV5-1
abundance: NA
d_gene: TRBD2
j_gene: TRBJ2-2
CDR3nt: TGCGCCAGCAGCTACGGACTAGGCGGCACCGGGGAGCTGTTTTTT
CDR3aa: CASSYGLGGTGELFF

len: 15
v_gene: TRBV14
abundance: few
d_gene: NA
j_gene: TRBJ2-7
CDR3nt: TGTGCCAGCAGCCAACTCCGATCCTTGTCCTACGAGCAGTACTTC
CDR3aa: CASSQLRSLSYEQYF

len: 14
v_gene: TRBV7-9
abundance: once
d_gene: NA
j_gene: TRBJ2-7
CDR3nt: TGTGCCAGCAGCCCCTCCGGGCGCAGCTACGAGCAGTACTTC
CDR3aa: CASSPSGRSYEQYF

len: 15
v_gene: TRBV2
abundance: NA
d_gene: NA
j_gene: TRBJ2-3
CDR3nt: TGTGCCAGCAGCGCTATAGCGGAAATCACAGATACGCAGTATTTT
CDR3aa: CASSAIAEITDTQYF

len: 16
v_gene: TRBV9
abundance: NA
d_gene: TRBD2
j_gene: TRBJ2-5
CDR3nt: TGTGCCAGCAGCGTAGAACTAGCGGGGTACCAAGAGACCCAGTACTTC
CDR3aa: CASSVELAGYQETQYF

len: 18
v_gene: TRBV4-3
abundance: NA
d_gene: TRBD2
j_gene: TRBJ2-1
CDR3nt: TGCGCCAGCAGCCAAGATTGGGTAGCGGGGGGGTACTACAATGAGCAGTTCTTC
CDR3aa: CASSQDWVAGGYYNEQFF

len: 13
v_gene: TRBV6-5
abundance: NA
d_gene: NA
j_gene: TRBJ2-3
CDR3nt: TGTGCCAGCAGTTACCAAGTTACAGATACGCAGTATTTT
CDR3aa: CASSYQVTDTQYF

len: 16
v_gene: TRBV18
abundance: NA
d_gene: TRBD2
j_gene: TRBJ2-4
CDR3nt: TGTGCCAGCTCACCTCGTGGACTAGCGGGGAAAAACATTCAGTACTTC
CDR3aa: CASSPRGLAGKNIQYF